These 5 T cell receptor beta chains came from one sample sequenced in a study of vaccination and CD4 T cells after COVID-19. Their specific antigens are unknown. The Oncomine TCR Beta short-read assay sequenced DNA from cultured CD4+ T cells. TCRdb re-called the PCR reads with MiXCR, one entry per CDR3 protein. The data hold approximately 11,000 distinct CDR3 sequences, with 25% to 35% observed a single time. Documented treatment: approximately 9-day PBMC culture with coronavirus spike peptide pools or control peptides (ViraFEST assay). Sequences were obtained from cultured CD4+ T cells from blood. All receptors derive from a human donor with COVID-19.

This clonotype was seen a handful of times. The chain recombines TRBV7-2 with TRBJ2-7; 8 bases align to TRBD1. CDR1 is SGHTA and CDR2 is FQGNSA in the germline V gene. The CDR3 consists of 15 residues. Trimming at V came to 4 bases and at J to 4 bases, leaving 9 bases not matched to a gene. CDR3 sequence (DNA): TGTGCCAGCAGCTCCAAACCGGGACAGGTATACGAGCAGTACTTC. Protein product: CASSSKPGQVYEQYF.

The rearrangement uses TRBV12-3 or TRBV12-4 and TRBJ2-4, with unresolved D. Trimming shortened V by 6 bases and J by 4 bases, and 13 bases separated the two germline ends. CDR3 length: 14 residues. CDR3 DNA: TGTGCCAGCAGCCCTGGACGGAGTAAAAACATTCAGTACTTC. Protein product: CASSPGRSKNIQYF.

V is TRBV6-2 or TRBV6-3 and J is TRBJ2-7; D could derive from TRBD1 or TRBD2 (5 bases each). The CDR3 contains 14 residues. Trimming left V 6 bases short and J 4 bases short, with 16 bases between. Germline V gives CDR1 MNHEY, CDR2 SVGEGT. The CDR3 is CASRTTGGGYEQYF. The CDR3 DNA reads as TGTGCCAGCAGAACCACAGGAGGAGGATACGAGCAGTACTTC.

Concerning this clonotype itself: One base away lies a much larger clone, so this may be a sequencing read error. The CDR3, as DNA: TGTGTCAGCAGCTTACTGCCAGGGGGTATCAATCAGCCCCAGCATTTT. It encodes CVSSLLPGGINQPQHF. The gene calls are TRBV7-2 and TRBJ1-5; 7 bases fit TRBD1. This CDR3 has 16 amino acids. In germline, CDR1 is SGHTA, CDR2 FQGNSA. Supplemented by reference TRBV7-2 and TRBJ1-5, the full variable domain reads GAGVSQSPSNKVTEKGKDVELRCDPISGHTALYWYRQSLGQGLEFLIYFQGNSAPDKSGLPSDRFSAERTGGSVSTLTIQRTQQEDSAVYLCVSSLLPGGINQPQHFGDGTRLSIL.

The gene calls are TRBV12-3 or TRBV12-4 and TRBJ1-2, with D perhaps TRBD1 (5 bases). The CDR3 loop spans 12 amino acids. Trimming cost V 7 bases and J 3 bases, with 9 bases left between them. CDR3 nucleotides: TGTGCCAGCACCGGGGACGACTATGGCTACACCTTC. Translating it yields CASTGDDYGYTF.